This passage covers 29 T cell receptor beta chains from one sample sequenced in a study of blood T cells in healthy people across ages. Next came a second PCR, run for about 6 to 12 cycles, which used a sample-barcoded 5' primer along with a J-beta primer mix. MiXCR, run by TCRdb on the 5' RACE reads, gives a single entry per CDR3 protein. The sample has some 1.4 million distinct CDR3 sequences, around two fifths seen once. Sequencing was done on a sample of blood. The source of these receptors is a young woman in good health.

The chain recombines TRBV9 with TRBJ2-1; 12 nucleotides agree with TRBD2. The junction had 7 bases not matched to a gene; V was cut back by 0 bases and J by 9 bases. The CDR3 runs to 16 residues. Looked up from germline, CDR1 is SGDLS and CDR2 is YYNGEE. This chain's CDR3 is CASSVGGTSGFSEQFF. Here the CDR3 DNA reads TGTGCCAGCAGCGTAGGGGGGACTAGCGGGTTTAGTGAGCAGTTCTTC.

This clonotype was observed a single time. This CDR3 is missing its conserved last phenylalanine or tryptophan, likely due to a read error. The chain couples TRBV15 to TRBJ1-5; D unresolved. The germline gives CDR1 LNHNV, CDR2 YYDKDF (reference sequence). Trimming took 0 bases from V and 1 from J, leaving 10 bases between them. There are 16 residues in the CDR3. For the CDR3, the DNA is TGTGCCACCAGCAGAGACAGGACCCCCAGCAATCAGCCCCAGCATATT. It encodes CATSRDRTPSNQPQHI.

The chain recombines TRBV2 with TRBJ2-2; weak D call: TRBD1 (6 bases). CDR1 and CDR2 (germline): SNHLY, FYNNEI. This CDR3 comprises 13 residues. Trimming cost V 6 bases and J 2 bases, with 7 bases left between them. DNA for the CDR3: TGTGCCAGCAGGGACAGAAACACCGGGGAGCTGTTTTTT. It specifies CASRDRNTGELFF.

This clonotype has a handful of counts. The gene calls are TRBV12-3 or TRBV12-4 and TRBJ1-2, with unresolved D. The germline V and J ends were trimmed by 3 bases and 4 bases, with 12 bases remaining between them. The CDR3 has 14 amino acids. The CDR3 protein is CASSFAVEIYGYTF. The CDR3 nucleotides are TGTGCCAGCAGTTTTGCGGTCGAAATCTATGGCTACACCTTC.

The CDR3, as DNA: TGTGCCAGCAGCGTCTCTAGCGGAAACTACAGTGAGCAGTACTTC. This encodes CASSVSSGNYSEQYF. The V and J genes are TRBV9 and TRBJ2-1; 7 bases fit TRBD2. TRBJ2-7 explains the end of the DNA better; the J call may be wrong. Germline V CDR1 and CDR2: SGDLS, YYNGEE. This CDR3 comprises 15 residues.

This clonotype has just a few counts. The rearrangement links TRBV29-1 to TRBJ2-3; D is undetermined. The V gene lost 7 bases and the J gene lost 8 bases, with 16 bases spanning the gap. The CDR3 is 12 residues long. CDR1 and CDR2 (germline): SQVTM, ANQGSEA. The CDR3 DNA follows: TGCAGCGCCGACGTCGGCGGTAGTACGCAGTATTTT. It specifies CSADVGGSTQYF.

This CDR3 is CASSLESAAGGGSPLHF. For the CDR3, the DNA is TGTGCCAGCAGCCTAGAATCGGCGGCAGGGGGAGGTTCACCCCTCCACTTT. This chain connects TRBV4-2 to TRBJ1-6, with TRBD1 matching over 7 bases. The CDR3 loop spans 17 amino acids. Unmatched junction bases numbered 15, after V lost 4 bases and J lost 9 bases. CDR1 is LGHNA and CDR2 is YNFKEQ in the germline V gene.

The chain carries TRBV12-3 or TRBV12-4 and TRBJ2-4, with D possibly being TRBD2 (6 bases). There are 13 residues in the CDR3. V lost 8 bases, J lost 7 bases, and 15 bases lay in between. For the CDR3, the DNA is TGTGCCAGCGGGGACGGACTAAGGAACATTCAGTACTTC. Protein product: CASGDGLRNIQYF.

This clonotype was detected only a few times. The rearrangement uses TRBV12-3 or TRBV12-4 and TRBJ2-7, with TRBD2 matching over 14 bases. The CDR3 has 16 amino acids. V shed 3 bases, J shed 3 bases, and the junction held 4 bases outside the gene matches. The CDR3 DNA reads as TGTGCCAGCAGTTTCGGACTAGCGGGGGGAAACTACGAGCAGTACTTC. Translating it yields CASSFGLAGGNYEQYF.

Here the CDR3 DNA reads TGTGCCAGCAGTTACCCGGCCGGGGGGGCAGATACGCAGTATTTT. Translated: CASSYPAGGADTQYF. The chain has TRBV6-6 and TRBJ2-3; 8 positions agree with TRBD2. The J segment lost 4 bases and the V segment lost 2 bases, leaving 5 bases of the junction unmatched. CDR1 is MNHNY, CDR2 SVGAGI, per germline (reference sequence). The CDR3 totals 15 residues.

V gene TRBV27 combines with J gene TRBJ2-1, with 11 bases lining up with TRBD2. The closer fit of TRBJ2-7 to the DNA end suggests the J call may be wrong. CDR1 and CDR2 from the germline V gene are MNHEY and SMNVEV (reference sequence). This CDR3 comprises 14 residues. The DNA of the CDR3 is TGTGCCAGCATCTCGACTAGCGGGGCCCACGAGCAGTACTTC. This encodes CASISTSGAHEQYF.

This clonotype was seen only a few times. V usage is TRBV14 and J usage is TRBJ2-1; a possible D gene is TRBD1 (6 bases). The CDR3 consists of 12 residues. V dropped 9 bases and J dropped 9 bases, with 15 bases sitting between them. Looked up from germline, CDR1 is SGHDN and CDR2 is FVKESK. CDR3 DNA sequence: TGTGCCAGTAAAACAGGGACGGGTGAGCAGTTCTTC. Translated, it gives CASKTGTGEQFF.

The chain employs TRBV11-2 and TRBJ2-1; 7 bases are shared with TRBD1. V lost 0 bases to trimming and J lost 9 bases; unmatched junction nucleotides: 2. The CDR3 length is 13 residues. The germline CDR1 and CDR2 sequences are SGHAT and FQNNGV. The CDR3 is CASSLDHRGEQFF. Written as DNA, the CDR3 is TGTGCCAGCAGCTTAGATCACAGGGGTGAGCAGTTCTTC. Filled out from reference TRBV11-2 and TRBJ2-1, the complete variable domain reads EAGVAQSPRYKIIEKRQSVAFWCNPISGHATLYWYQQILGQGPKLLIQFQNNGVVDDSQLPKDRFSAERLKGVDSTLKIQPAKLEDSAVYLCASSLDHRGEQFFGPGTRLTVL.

In the case of this clonotype: A much more abundant neighbour one base away suggests this may be a read error. The genes are TRBV7-2 and TRBJ2-7, with unresolved D. Germline V gene sequence: CDR1 SGHTA, CDR2 FQGNSA. The CDR3 totals 13 residues. CDR3 sequence (DNA): TGTGCCAGCAGCCCCCCGAGCTCCTACGAGCGGTACTTC. Translating gives CASSPPSSYERYF. The variable domain in full, with the rest retrieved from reference TRBV7-2 and TRBJ2-7, is GAGVSQSPSNKVTEKGKDVELRCDPISGHTALYWYRQSLGQGLEFLIYFQGNSAPDKSGLPSDRFSAERTGGSVSTLTIQRTQQEDSAVYLCASSPPSSYERYFGPGTRLTVT.

The rearrangement links TRBV4-2 to TRBJ2-7; perhaps TRBD2 as D (6 bases). The length of the CDR3 is 15 residues. The V gene lost 0 bases and the J gene lost 7 bases, with 16 bases spanning the gap. Germline V gives CDR1 LGHNA, CDR2 YNFKEQ. CDR3 sequence reads: CASSQDLATYNEQYF. For the CDR3, the DNA is TGTGCCAGCAGCCAAGATCTAGCGACGTACAATGAGCAGTACTTC.

This clonotype has just a few counts. The rearrangement joins TRBV4-1 to TRBJ2-5; D is perhaps TRBD2 (6 bases). CDR3 length: 15 amino acids. Per the germline V gene, CDR1 is MGHRA and CDR2 is YSYEKL. Trimming shortened V by 0 bases and J by 1 base, and 9 bases separated the two germline ends. The CDR3 here is CASSQEAGLQETQYF. CDR3 sequence (DNA): TGCGCCAGCAGCCAAGAAGCGGGTCTCCAAGAGACCCAGTACTTC.

This clonotype was picked up many times. The genes are TRBV29-1 and TRBJ1-4, with 7 bases matching TRBD1. V was clipped by 6 bases and J by 2 bases; unmatched bases: 6. In germline, CDR1 is SQVTM, CDR2 ANQGSEA. This CDR3 is built from 14 residues. As DNA, the CDR3 is TGCAGCGTGGCCGAGGGGGCGACTAATGAAAAACTGTTTTTT. Translated, it gives CSVAEGATNEKLFF. The variable domain in full, completed from reference TRBV29-1 and TRBJ1-4, reads SAVISQKPSRDICQRGTSLTIQCQVDSQVTMMFWYRQQPGQSLTLIATANQGSEATYESGFVIDKFPISRPNLTFSTLTVSNMSPEDSSIYLCSVAEGATNEKLFFGSGTQLSVL.

The rearrangement links TRBV7-9 to TRBJ2-1, with 14 positions matching TRBD2. Trimming removed 5 bases from V and 1 base from J; junction bases left unmatched: 7. Germline V lookup: CDR1 SEHNR, CDR2 FQNEAQ (reference sequence). The CDR3 is made up of 18 amino acids. The CDR3, as DNA: TGTGCCAGCAGCCCACGGGGGACTAGCGGGAGATCCTACAATGAGCAGTTCTTC. Amino acids: CASSPRGTSGRSYNEQFF.

The chain links TRBV7-9 to TRBJ2-3; unclear D gene. Germline V CDR1 and CDR2: SEHNR, FQNEAQ (reference sequence). The CDR3 length is 12 residues. Trimming cost V 5 bases and J 5 bases, with 8 bases left between them. CDR3 coding DNA: TGTGCCAGCAGCACAATGGGAGATACGCAGTATTTT. Its protein product is CASSTMGDTQYF.

The genes are TRBV2 and TRBJ2-5; 7 bases map to TRBD1. The assigned J gene may be wrong: the sequence end matches TRBJ2-7 better. CDR1 and CDR2 (germline): SNHLY, FYNNEI. The CDR3 loop spans 15 amino acids. Here the CDR3 DNA reads TGTGCCAGCAGTGAAGCCGGGACAGATATCCACGAGCAGTACTTC. This codes for CASSEAGTDIHEQYF.

The chain has TRBV2 and TRBJ2-3; TRBD2 agrees at 7 bases. Trimming removed 4 bases from V and 0 bases from J; junction bases left unmatched: 4. From germline, CDR1 is SNHLY and CDR2 FYNNEI. CDR3 length: 15 residues. The CDR3 spells CASSAQRGSTDTQYF. Here the CDR3 DNA reads TGTGCCAGCAGTGCCCAGCGGGGCAGCACAGATACGCAGTATTTT.

This clonotype was seen once. The J gene is TRBJ2-3, the V gene TRBV5-1; TRBD2 matches 7 bases. The CDR3 extends over 15 amino acids. Germline V CDR1 and CDR2: SGHRS, YFSETQ. The J segment lost 4 bases and the V segment lost 2 bases, leaving 7 bases of the junction unmatched. As DNA, the CDR3 is TGCGCCAGCAGCTTTGGCGGGGGTAGCGCAGATACGCAGTATTTT. Its protein is CASSFGGGSADTQYF.

This chain links TRBV12-3 or TRBV12-4 with TRBJ2-5; the match to TRBD2 covers 10 bases. The CDR3 extends over 14 amino acids. Trimming at V came to 2 bases and at J to 6 bases, leaving 3 bases not matched to a gene. DNA for the CDR3: TGTGCCAGCAGTTTAATAGCGGGGGGAAAGACCCAGTACTTC. This encodes CASSLIAGGKTQYF.

The rearrangement joins TRBV6-2 or TRBV6-3 to TRBJ1-3; TRBD1 agrees at 7 bases. This CDR3 contains 15 residues. Trimming removed 7 bases from V and 2 bases from J; junction bases left unmatched: 8. The germline V gene encodes CDR1 MNHEY and CDR2 SVGEGT. The CDR3 region is CASIEDRTTGNTIYF. CDR3 DNA: TGTGCCAGCATCGAGGACAGGACGACTGGAAACACCATATATTTT.

As DNA, the CDR3 is TGCAGTGCTCCTCCCCACTGGCGGGGGGGCTCAGATACGCAGTATTTT. This encodes CSAPPHWRGGSDTQYF. The chain joins TRBV20-1 to TRBJ2-3; 9 positions agree with TRBD2. The CDR3 consists of 16 residues. V lost 5 bases and J lost 4; bases outside the gene matches: 13. CDR1 is DFQATT, CDR2 SNEGSKA, per germline (reference sequence).

This clonotype was counted between two and nine times. The V gene is TRBV20-1, the J gene TRBJ1-1; D is unresolved. The V end lost 4 bases, the J end lost 1 base, and 16 bases lay between the germline ends. The CDR3 has 15 amino acids. Germline V gene lookup returns CDR1 DFQATT and CDR2 SNEGSKA (reference sequence). CDR3 coding DNA: TGCAGTGCTACCTTCCCGAGGCTTAAGAACACTGAAGCTTTCTTT. It is translated as CSATFPRLKNTEAFF.

With regard to this clonotype: A much bigger clone sits one base away, suggesting this may be a read error. The chain combines TRBV25-1 with TRBJ1-2; D is unresolved. The germline CDR1 and CDR2 sequences are MGHDK and SYGVNS. The CDR3 is 12 amino acids. Deletions cut 3 bases from V and 4 bases from J, with 6 bases between. CDR3 sequence (DNA): TGTGCCAGCAGTGACCAGAGCTATGGCTACACCTTC. The encoded protein is CASSDQSYGYTF.

The chain joins TRBV20-1 to TRBJ2-4, with 8 bases identical to TRBD2. The assigned J gene may be wrong: the sequence end matches TRBJ2-7 better. CDR1 is DFQATT, CDR2 SNEGSKA, per germline (reference sequence). The CDR3 has 14 amino acids. CDR3 nucleotides: TGCAGTGCTACCCTAAGAGCGGGGGCCTACGAGCAGTACTTC. Encoded protein: CSATLRAGAYEQYF.

V and J are TRBV5-1 and TRBJ1-2; 9 nucleotides align to TRBD1. V was pared by 4 bases and J by 6 bases, with 10 bases of the junction left unmatched. The CDR3 spans 15 residues. Germline CDR1 is SGHRS and CDR2 is YFSETQ. This CDR3 reads CASSPGDRVYDGYTF. In DNA form, the CDR3 reads TGCGCCAGCAGCCCGGGGGACAGGGTTTACGATGGCTACACCTTC. The whole variable domain, remainder taken from reference TRBV5-1 and TRBJ1-2, is KAGVTQTPRYLIKTRGQQVTLSCSPISGHRSVSWYQQTPGQGLQFLFEYFSETQRNKGNFPGRFSGRQFSNSRSEMNVSTLELGDSALYLCASSPGDRVYDGYTFGSGTRLTVV.